This T cell receptor (beta chain) is from a study of blood T cell repertoires in COVID-19. Study at large: COVID-19 samples from acute and convalescent phases originated in the United States, Italy and Spain. The analysed material was cDNA or gDNA that came from T cells, B-cell-depleted T cells, or PBMCs.

Authors' processing steps: Using reference gene primer amplification, nucleated cell counts were estimated. Assay used: immunoSEQ multiplex PCR; TCRdb lists only in-frame clones, some missing. V and J calls and clone size are copied from that table; D and trimming were computed from the DNA. There are tens of thousands of clones in the sample; about 78% occur only once, and about a fifth lies in the top ten. This clone was seen just once. V dropped 0 bases and J dropped 3; count of bases not matched to a gene: 8. Germline CDR1 and CDR2: MDHEN and SYDVKM. The CDR3 sequence is 16 residues long. Specimen: peripheral blood. This sequence was found in a man older than 75 with active or convalescent COVID-19. J is TRBJ2-7 and V is TRBV28, with TRBD2 identical over 7 bases. The DNA for the CDR3 is TGTGCCAGCAGTTTATGGGGGGGGGAGTCAGTCTACGAGCAGTACTTC. Its translation is CASSLWGGESVYEQYF.